This T cell receptor (beta chain) was identified in a study of T-cell memory formation after mild COVID-19. Turning to the study itself: TCR clusters showed largely donor specificity.

TCRdb reanalysed the 5' RACE reads using MiXCR and keeps one entry per CDR3 protein. This sample has 250,000 to 350,000 distinct CDR3 sequences, with less than 20% found just once. CDR1 and CDR2 (germline): SEHNR, FQNEAQ (reference sequence). CDR3 length: 13 amino acids. V lost 3 bases and J lost 10, with 13 bases in between. This clonotype was found a few times. The gene calls are TRBV7-9 and TRBJ2-1; TRBD2 is a possible D gene (5 bases). The specimen was PBMCs or a T cell subset sorted from them (not recorded which). The receptor was derived from a man between 18 and 29 years old who had mild COVID-19 (a few samples of this study predate the infection). Cell type and time point are not known. As DNA, the CDR3 is TGTGCCAGCAGCTTCCAGGAGGCTGGCGAGCAGTTCTTC. It yields the protein CASSFQEAGEQFF.